This section outlines one TCR beta chain sequence together with its context. Its antigen is undetermined. Primers for the PCR totalled 60 Vbeta and 13 Jbeta. Original handling: A follow-up analysis tallied about 80 million unique TCR beta chains, approximately 10 million shared. Some clones are missing from TCRdb's copy, which holds only in-frame ones; the method was immunoSEQ multiplex PCR. V and J calls and clone size come straight from that table; D and trimming were deduced from the DNA. Among 60,000 to 70,000 clones, around four fifths were seen once, and the ten largest hold about 4.5%. The data belong to a study of cytomegalovirus exposure and HLA in healthy donors. Trimming removed 2 bases from V and 0 bases from J; junction bases left unmatched: 12. The germline CDR1 and CDR2 sequences are SNHLY and FYNNEI. CDR3 length: 19 amino acids. Overall study findings and caveats: In presence/absence analyses, roughly uniform sequencing depth across donors was assumed. According to an earlier analysis, most TCR beta V segments yielded productive rearrangements about 87% or about 30% of the time.

The chain couples TRBV2 to TRBJ2-2; 7 bases fit TRBD2. The sequenced material came from PBMCs. The clonotype comes from a woman in her thirties in good health and CMV-seronegative. Here the CDR3 reads CASSERNLGLAANTGELFF. As DNA, the CDR3 is TGTGCCAGCAGTGAACGGAACTTAGGGCTAGCGGCGAACACCGGGGAGCTGTTTTTT.